This TCR beta chain was sequenced during a study of cytomegalovirus exposure and HLA in healthy donors. Study outcomes and limitations: Cytomegalovirus association was listed for approximately 160 TCR beta chains. The dataset shows that most TCR sequences were rare, while some public TCRs occurred in many donors. Confirmation was obtained in vitro that a few CMV-associated chains are specific for CMV antigens.

A word on this clone: Its antigen is not identified.

The V gene lost 0 bases and the J gene lost 3 bases, with 12 bases spanning the gap. Germline loops: CDR1 SGHRS, CDR2 YFSETQ. This CDR3 comprises 15 residues. This table comes from immunoSEQ multiplex PCR, and its TCRdb copy is limited to in-frame clones, with some not included. Here the sample spans approximately 160,000 clones, approximately 86% being singletons. Separation from the roughly 680-subject first cohort characterized the roughly 120-subject validation cohort, to which the donors belonged. The sequenced sample consisted of PBMCs. V gene TRBV5-1 combines with J gene TRBJ1-2; D not resolved. The clonotype was recovered from a woman aged 18-29 years in good health and CMV-seronegative. CDR3 nucleotides: TGCGCCAGCAGCTTGGACCCGAGGAGTGACTATGGCTACACCTTC. Translation: CASSLDPRSDYGYTF. Supplemented by reference TRBV5-1 and TRBJ1-2, the full variable domain reads KAGVTQTPRYLIKTRGQQVTLSCSPISGHRSVSWYQQTPGQGLQFLFEYFSETQRNKGNFPGRFSGRQFSNSRSEMNVSTLELGDSALYLCASSLDPRSDYGYTFGSGTRLTVV.